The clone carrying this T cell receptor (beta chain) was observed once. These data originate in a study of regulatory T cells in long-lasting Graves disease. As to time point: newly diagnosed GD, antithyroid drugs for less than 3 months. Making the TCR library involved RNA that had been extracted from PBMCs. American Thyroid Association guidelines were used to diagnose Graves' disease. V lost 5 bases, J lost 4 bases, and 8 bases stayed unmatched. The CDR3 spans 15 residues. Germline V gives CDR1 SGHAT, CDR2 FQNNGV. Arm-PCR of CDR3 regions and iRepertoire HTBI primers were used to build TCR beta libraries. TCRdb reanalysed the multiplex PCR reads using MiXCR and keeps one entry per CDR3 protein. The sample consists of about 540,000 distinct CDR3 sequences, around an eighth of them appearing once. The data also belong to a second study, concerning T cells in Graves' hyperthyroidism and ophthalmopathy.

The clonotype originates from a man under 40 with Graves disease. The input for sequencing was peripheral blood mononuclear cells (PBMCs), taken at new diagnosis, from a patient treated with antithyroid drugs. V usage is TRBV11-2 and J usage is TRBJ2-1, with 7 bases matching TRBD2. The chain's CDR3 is CASSILAWMYNEQFF. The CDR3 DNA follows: TGTGCCAGCAGCATACTAGCGTGGATGTACAATGAGCAGTTCTTC. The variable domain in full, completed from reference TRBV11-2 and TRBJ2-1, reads EAGVAQSPRYKIIEKRQSVAFWCNPISGHATLYWYQQILGQGPKLLIQFQNNGVVDDSQLPKDRFSAERLKGVDSTLKIQPAKLEDSAVYLCASSILAWMYNEQFFGPGTRLTVL.